The T cell receptor (beta chain) under discussion was sequenced for a study of T cell responses to AZD1222 COVID-19 vaccine. Study-wide results and limits: Without day 14 samples, only post-peak T cell repertoires were studied.

Profiling relied on immunoSEQ multiplex PCR, and the TCRdb table lists in-frame clones only, not all of them. The sample yields some 140,000 clones, about 91% seen once. Worth noting for this clone: Its antigen is as yet unknown.

The sequence came from an adult in good health. The sample in question was peripheral blood, obtained on day 0 of AZD1222 vaccination.

The CDR3 sequence: CASRDSENTEAFF. The CDR3 DNA reads as TGTGCCAGCAGAGACAGTGAGAACACTGAAGCTTTCTTT. The chain joins TRBV6-4 to TRBJ1-1; possible D gene TRBD1, 5 bases. Germline CDR1 is MRHNA and CDR2 is SNTAGT. The germline V and J ends were trimmed by 6 bases and 1 base, with 9 bases remaining between them. This CDR3 is 13 amino acids long.